This TCR beta chain was obtained from a study of blood T cell repertoires in COVID-19. Overall study context: From T cells, B-cell-depleted T cells, or PBMCs came the material, which was cDNA or gDNA.

Each participant's cohort was designated according to participant-reported clinical history. As handled by the study authors: Nucleated cell counts were estimated from reference gene primer amplification. Sequencing used immunoSEQ multiplex PCR; TCRdb keeps in-frame clones, though not all of them. From that table come the V and J calls and clone size; the DNA was used to work out D and trimming. Of a few hundred thousand clones detected, more than 85% appear once; the ten largest clones hold 0.86%. Trimming removed 6 bases from V and 4 bases from J, with 13 bases in between. The CDR3 runs 13 residues. Germline-derived CDR1 and CDR2 are WNHNN and SYGVQD (reference sequence).

The rearrangement uses TRBV10-1 and TRBJ2-7, with a weak D call TRBD2 (6 bases). Sequenced input: PBMCs or T cells enriched from blood (not recorded which). This receptor was obtained from a woman aged 40 to 50 who had been exposed to COVID-19. CDR3 DNA sequence: TGCGCCAGCAGGTTCGGAGCGGGTTACGAGCAGTACTTC. Protein product: CASRFGAGYEQYF.